This T cell receptor beta chain was documented in a study of T-cell memory formation after mild COVID-19. TCRdb re-analysed the 5' RACE reads in MiXCR, keeping a single row per CDR3 protein. Among about 400,000 distinct CDR3 sequences listed, approximately 14% were seen once. Points from the study as a whole: CD4+ contracting clones were found mainly in CM and EM, and CD8+ ones in EMRA. Researchers found some responding clones in pre-infection memory, a sign that cross-reactive memory joined.

Germline V gene lookup returns CDR1 WSHSY and CDR2 SAAADI. Trimming pared 10 bases from V and 5 bases from J, leaving 17 bases between. This CDR3 is 13 amino acids long. Notes on this clonotype: Its antigen is not identified.

The chain links TRBV10-2 to TRBJ1-1, with unresolved D. This TCR was sampled from a man between 18 and 29 years old who had mild COVID-19 (a few samples of this study predate the infection). Cell type and time point are not known. Sequences were obtained from PBMCs or a T cell subset sorted from them (not recorded which). CDR3 nucleotide sequence: TGCGCCACCGGAACGGAGCCCGAGACTGAAGCTTTCTTT. This gives the protein CATGTEPETEAFF.